The source of this TCR beta chain is a study of T cell responses to AZD1222 COVID-19 vaccine. Clones were read by immunoSEQ multiplex PCR, and TCRdb kept only the in-frame ones, dropping some. Among some 150,000 clones listed, around 90% were seen once. V shed 6 bases and J shed 4 bases, with 13 bases lying between them. This CDR3 has 14 residues. The germline gives CDR1 MNHEY, CDR2 SVGAGI. The chain uses TRBV6-5 and TRBJ1-5; TRBD1 is a possible D gene (5 bases). The receptor's source is an adult who received the MenACWY meningococcal vaccine as a control. The sample consisted of peripheral blood, taken 28 days after the second dose of the MenACWY control vaccine. The CDR3 sequence is CASRRGVGNQPQHF. In DNA, the CDR3 is TGTGCCAGCAGACGGGGGGTCGGTAATCAGCCCCAGCATTTT.